Below are 10 T cell receptor beta chains sequenced from a single sample in a study. TCRdb processed the RT-PCR reads anew with MiXCR; each CDR3 protein has one entry. The table lists approximately 720,000 distinct CDR3 sequences, 13% to 15% of them singletons. Input material: memory CD4+ T cells from blood. Every receptor here comes from a female donor in good health, serving as a healthy control.

The V call is TRBV5-1, the J call TRBJ2-1, with TRBD1 matching over 9 bases. J was trimmed by 7 bases and V by 2 bases; bases with no gene match: 7. Germline CDR1 is SGHRS and CDR2 is YFSETQ. The CDR3 extends over 15 amino acids. Here the CDR3 reads CASSFLTGGYNEQFF. The CDR3 DNA reads as TGCGCCAGCAGCTTTTTGACAGGGGGTTATAATGAGCAGTTCTTC.

This clonotype has ten or more counts. The chain joins TRBV27 to TRBJ2-1; D perhaps matches TRBD1 (5 bases). The length of the CDR3 is 14 residues. V lost 2 bases and J 2 bases, leaving 7 bases between the germline ends. Germline CDR1 and CDR2: MNHEY and SMNVEV (reference sequence). CDR3 protein: CASSLQGPYNEQFF. The CDR3 DNA reads TGTGCCAGCAGTTTACAGGGCCCCTACAATGAGCAGTTCTTC.

In this sample, this clonotype turned up a few times. The V call is TRBV27, the J call TRBJ2-5; 8 bases map to TRBD1. CDR3 size: 15 residues. V dropped 4 bases and J dropped 4; count of bases not matched to a gene: 8. CDR1 and CDR2 (germline): MNHEY, SMNVEV (reference sequence). The CDR3 nucleotides are TGTGCCAGCAGTTACGGACAGGGTGGGGGAGAGACCCAGTACTTC. The encoded protein is CASSYGQGGGETQYF.

This clonotype was counted at least ten times. This rearrangement joins TRBV20-1 to TRBJ1-2; TRBD1 is a possible D gene (5 bases). The CDR3 runs to 13 residues. CDR1 and CDR2 from the germline V gene are DFQATT and SNEGSKA (reference sequence). Trimming shortened V by 5 bases and J by 2 bases, and 12 bases separated the two germline ends. CDR3 residues: CSAPTAKNYGYTF. The CDR3 DNA sequence: TGCAGTGCTCCGACAGCCAAGAACTATGGCTACACCTTC.

This chain joins TRBV5-5 and TRBJ2-7, with TRBD2 identical over 8 bases. The CDR3 length is 15 residues. Trimming at V came to 4 bases and at J to 4 bases, leaving 10 bases not matched to a gene. Germline-derived CDR1 and CDR2 are SGHKS and YYEKEE (reference sequence). The CDR3: CASSRSTSGLYEQYF. In nucleotides, the CDR3 is TGTGCCAGCAGCCGATCCACTAGCGGCCTTTACGAGCAGTACTTC.

This clonotype was seen only a few times. V usage is TRBV7-2 and J usage is TRBJ2-1, with 10 positions matching TRBD2. The CDR3 totals 15 residues. CDR1 is SGHTA, CDR2 FQGNSA, per germline. J gave up 10 bases and V 2 bases, and 8 bases lay outside the gene matches. The CDR3 reads CASSLQSGGAREQFF. DNA for the CDR3: TGTGCCAGCAGCTTACAAAGCGGGGGGGCCCGGGAGCAGTTCTTC. The full variable domain, completed using reference TRBV7-2 and TRBJ2-1, is GAGVSQSPSNKVTEKGKDVELRCDPISGHTALYWYRQSLGQGLEFLIYFQGNSAPDKSGLPSDRFSAERTGGSVSTLTIQRTQQEDSAVYLCASSLQSGGAREQFFGPGTRLTVL.

This rearrangement joins TRBV2 to TRBJ2-3; 10 nucleotides line up with TRBD1. CDR1 and CDR2 from the germline V gene are SNHLY and FYNNEI. Losses at the gene ends were 6 bases for V and 1 base for J; bases not matched to a gene: 1. The CDR3 has 14 residues. The CDR3 loop is CASRGTGGTDTQYF. In DNA, the CDR3 is TGTGCCAGCAGGGGGACAGGGGGCACAGATACGCAGTATTTT. Full variable domain (outside the CDR3, taken from reference TRBV2 and TRBJ2-3): EPEVTQTPSHQVTQMGQEVILRCVPISNHLYFYWYRQILGQKVEFLVSFYNNEISEKSEIFDDQFSVERPDGSNFTLKIRSTKLEDSAMYFCASRGTGGTDTQYFGPGTRLTVL.

This chain links TRBV12-3 or TRBV12-4 with TRBJ1-5; 9 bases fit TRBD1. The CDR3 extends over 15 amino acids. V lost 3 bases to trimming and J lost 7 bases; unmatched junction nucleotides: 7. The DNA of the CDR3 is TGTGCCAGCAGTTTCACAGGGGGCGCTGGGCAGCCCCAGCATTTT. Residues: CASSFTGGAGQPQHF.

The chain links TRBV12-3 or TRBV12-4 to TRBJ1-5; D gene ambiguous. V was cut by 5 bases and J by 3 bases, with 11 bases left in between. CDR3 length: 14 residues. As DNA, the CDR3 is TGTGCCAGCAGTGATCGGCAGCTCAATCAGCCCCAGCATTTT. Protein product: CASSDRQLNQPQHF.

The V call is TRBV18, the J call TRBJ1-1, with no clear D. Trimming removed 5 bases from V and 1 base from J, with 11 bases in between. Looked up from germline, CDR1 is KGHSH and CDR2 is LQKENI. This CDR3 contains 14 residues. CDR3 DNA sequence: TGTGCCAGCTCAGCCCAGCGCCAGAACACTGAAGCTTTCTTT. Encoded protein: CASSAQRQNTEAFF.